Listed here are 14 T cell receptor beta chains from one sample, sequenced in a study of blood T cells in healthy people across ages. Next came a second PCR, run for about 7 to 12 cycles, which used a sample-barcoded 5' primer along with a J-beta primer mix. TCRdb reprocessed the 5' RACE reads with MiXCR, giving one entry per CDR3 protein. The table includes hundreds of thousands of distinct CDR3 sequences, around 25% detected once. In addition, the sample was reused for a study of T cells of mothers and their children.

The material sequenced was blood. The source of these receptors is a boy younger than 18 in good health.

The table lists this clonotype with a few counts. V gene TRBV3-1 combines with J gene TRBJ2-1; D gene uncertain. The CDR3 spans 13 residues. The V end was cut by 2 bases, the J end by 5 bases, with 7 bases between. Looked up from germline, CDR1 is LGHDT and CDR2 is YNNKEL (reference sequence). The CDR3 DNA follows: TGTGCCAGCAGCCAATTTACGGACAATGAGCAGTTCTTC. Translated, it gives CASSQFTDNEQFF.

This clonotype was counted many times. The J gene is TRBJ2-1, the V gene TRBV4-3; perhaps D is TRBD1 or TRBD2 (6 bases each). The CDR3 spans 15 residues. Germline CDR1 is LGHNA and CDR2 is YSLEER. Trimming took off 0 bases at V and 7 bases at J, with 13 bases between the two ends. CDR3 DNA sequence: TGCGCCAGCAGCCAAGATTCGGGGGCCCGGAATGAGCAGTTCTTC. Its translation is CASSQDSGARNEQFF.

The chain recombines TRBV5-1 with TRBJ2-1; 8 bases align to TRBD1. V lost 4 bases to trimming and J lost 6 bases; unmatched junction nucleotides: 9. Germline V lookup: CDR1 SGHRS, CDR2 YFSETQ. This CDR3 has 15 residues. For the CDR3, the DNA is TGCGCCAGCAGCCTCCGGACAGGGCAGGCCAATGAGCAGTTCTTC. Residues: CASSLRTGQANEQFF.

The V and J genes are TRBV12-3 or TRBV12-4 and TRBJ2-1; weak D call: TRBD1 (6 bases). This CDR3 region has 14 residues. The ends were cut back, 8 bases at V and 2 bases at J, with 13 bases in the middle. The CDR3 here is CASALQGPYNEQFF. In DNA form, the CDR3 reads TGTGCCAGCGCCCTTCAGGGGCCCTACAATGAGCAGTTCTTC.

This clonotype was counted only a few times. The chain combines TRBV24-1 with TRBJ2-6; unclear D gene. The ends were cut back, 9 bases at V and 1 base at J, with 6 bases in the middle. The CDR3 runs to 13 residues. CDR1 and CDR2 from the germline V gene are KGHDR and SFDVKD. The CDR3 loop is CATAQSGANVLTF. CDR3 sequence (DNA): TGTGCCACCGCGCAATCTGGGGCCAACGTCCTGACTTTC.

The genes are TRBV7-9 and TRBJ2-5; TRBD2 aligns across 11 bases. V shed 7 bases and J 1 base; nucleotides not matched to a gene: 5. The germline V gene encodes CDR1 SEHNR and CDR2 FQNEAQ (reference sequence). This CDR3 comprises 15 residues. The CDR3 DNA reads as TGTGCCAGCATCAAACTAGCGGGGGCCCAAGAGACCCAGTACTTC. The encoded protein is CASIKLAGAQETQYF.

This clonotype turned up a few times. The gene calls are TRBV12-3 or TRBV12-4 and TRBJ1-3; D perhaps matches TRBD1 (5 bases). The length of the CDR3 is 15 residues. V lost 5 bases and J lost 2, with 13 bases in between. This CDR3 reads CASSIGVKTGNTIYF. The CDR3 coding sequence is TGTGCCAGCAGTATAGGGGTGAAGACTGGAAACACCATATATTTT.

DNA of the CDR3: TGTGCCAGCAGCCAAGATCGGACAGGCTGGCGGAATAGCAATCAGCCCCAGCATTTT. Protein product: CASSQDRTGWRNSNQPQHF. The chain couples TRBV3-1 to TRBJ1-5, with 7 bases matching TRBD1. Germline CDR1 and CDR2: LGHDT and YNNKEL (reference sequence). The trim removed 0 bases at V and 0 bases at J, leaving 11 bases unmatched. The CDR3 runs to 19 residues.

This clonotype occurred a few times. The chain uses TRBV7-3 and TRBJ1-2, with TRBD1 matching over 9 bases. The CDR3 length is 13 residues. Germline V lookup: CDR1 SGHTA, CDR2 FQGTGA. With V trimmed by 5 bases and J by 7 bases, 5 bases remained unmatched. In DNA form, the CDR3 reads TGTGCCAGCAGCCCCGACAGGGGGGGTGGCTACACCTTC. Translation gives CASSPDRGGGYTF.

The chain uses TRBV7-9 and TRBJ2-7; D remains ambiguous. The CDR3 contains 14 residues. V lost 5 bases to trimming and J lost 0 bases, with 11 bases between them. The germline V gene has CDR1 SEHNR and CDR2 FQNEAQ (reference sequence). The CDR3 is CASSPLKSSYEQYF. The CDR3 coding sequence is TGTGCCAGCAGCCCGTTGAAAAGCTCCTACGAGCAGTACTTC. The variable domain in full, completed from reference TRBV7-9 and TRBJ2-7, reads DTGVSQNPRHKITKRGQNVTFRCDPISEHNRLYWYRQTLGQGPEFLTYFQNEAQLEKSRLLSDRFSAERPKGSFSTLEIQRTEQGDSAMYLCASSPLKSSYEQYFGPGTRLTVT.

This clonotype was picked up a small number of times. The chain employs TRBV20-1 and TRBJ2-4; 8 bases agree with TRBD1. V shed 0 bases and J 5 bases; nucleotides not matched to a gene: 6. From germline, CDR1 is DFQATT and CDR2 SNEGSKA (reference sequence). CDR3 size: 15 residues. The CDR3: CSARDRTGSQNIQYF. As DNA, the CDR3 is TGCAGTGCTAGAGATAGGACAGGGAGCCAAAACATTCAGTACTTC.

The table lists this clonotype with a few counts. This chain connects TRBV4-1 to TRBJ1-1, with D possibly matching TRBD1 (5 bases). This CDR3 has 15 residues. V was cut by 5 bases and J by 5 bases, with 18 bases left in between. CDR1 is MGHRA, CDR2 YSYEKL, per germline. CDR3 bases: TGCGCCAGCAGCAAAGTAGGGGATCGAGGGACTGAAGCTTTCTTT. Amino acid sequence: CASSKVGDRGTEAFF.

This chain links TRBV4-2 with TRBJ2-7, with TRBD1 as a possible D gene (5 bases). The CDR3 runs to 15 residues. V was pared by 0 bases and J by 0 bases, with 9 bases between. Germline CDR1 is LGHNA and CDR2 is YNFKEQ. The chain's CDR3 is CASSQDAGSSYEQYF. In DNA, the CDR3 is TGTGCCAGCAGCCAAGATGCAGGGTCCTCCTACGAGCAGTACTTC.

The rearrangement uses TRBV3-1 and TRBJ2-5; no reliable D call. The end of the DNA is better explained by TRBJ2-1, so the J call may be wrong. Germline V gives CDR1 LGHDT, CDR2 YNNKEL (reference sequence). This CDR3 has 14 residues. CDR3 residues: CASSQDIEVTEQFF. The CDR3 coding sequence is TGTGCCAGCAGCCAAGATATAGAGGTAACTGAGCAGTTCTTC.